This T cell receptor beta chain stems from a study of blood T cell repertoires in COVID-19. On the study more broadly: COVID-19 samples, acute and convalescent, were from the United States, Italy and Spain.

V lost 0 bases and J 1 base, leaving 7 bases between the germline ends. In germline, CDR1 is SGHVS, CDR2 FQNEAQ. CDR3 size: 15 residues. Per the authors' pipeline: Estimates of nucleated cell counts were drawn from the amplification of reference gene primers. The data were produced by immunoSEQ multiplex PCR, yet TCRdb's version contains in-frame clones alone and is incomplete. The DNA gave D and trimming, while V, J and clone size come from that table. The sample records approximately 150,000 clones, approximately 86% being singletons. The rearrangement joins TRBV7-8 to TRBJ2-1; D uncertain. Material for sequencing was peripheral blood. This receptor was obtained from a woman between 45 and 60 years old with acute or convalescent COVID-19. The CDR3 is CASSLATGSYNEQFF. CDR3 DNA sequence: TGTGCCAGCAGCTTAGCGACGGGTTCCTACAATGAGCAGTTCTTC.